The TCR beta chain described here comes from a study of blood T cell repertoires in COVID-19. The participants were between about 18 and 90 years old and came from under 25 US areas. Researchers sorted participants into cohorts using their self-reported clinical history. Original processing methods: Reference gene primer amplification gave estimated nucleated cell counts. TCRdb's table, derived via immunoSEQ multiplex PCR, lists solely in-frame clones and lacks some. V and J calls and clone size are copied from that table; D and trimming were computed from the DNA. The sample records 180,000 or so clones, roughly 84% being singletons. Trimming left V 3 bases short and J 2 bases short, with 7 bases between. The CDR3 contains 13 residues. On this clone: Other nucleotide sequences in the sample specify the same CDR3.

The receptor's source is a woman aged 55-70 years who had recovered from COVID-19. The chain combines TRBV12-3 or TRBV12-4 with TRBJ1-1; D remains unclear. Sequenced sample: PBMCs or T cells enriched from blood (not recorded which). The CDR3 DNA reads as TGTGCCAGCAGTTTGAGGGTAAACACTGAAGCTTTCTTT. Translated: CASSLRVNTEAFF.